This record looks at one T cell receptor (beta chain) sequence and its context. This specimen belongs to a study of cytomegalovirus exposure and HLA in healthy donors. The PCR used 60 Vbeta and 13 Jbeta primers. The data were produced by immunoSEQ multiplex PCR, yet TCRdb's version contains in-frame clones alone and is incomplete. Here the sample spans under 250,000 clones, 65% to 80% being singletons. Germline assignment: CDR1 SGHDT and CDR2 YYEEEE. The CDR3 covers 15 residues. Trimming left V 4 bases short and J 4 bases short, with 12 bases between. Sequenced sample: PBMCs. V usage is TRBV5-6 and J usage is TRBJ2-6; perhaps TRBD2 as D (6 bases). The source is a man over 45 in good health and CMV-seronegative. CDR3 sequence reads: CASSTPTRGANVLTF. The CDR3 DNA sequence: TGTGCCAGCAGCACACCGACTAGGGGGGCCAACGTCCTGACTTTC.